This is a list of T cell receptor beta chains from one sample in a study of neoadjuvant anti-PD-1 for oral cavity cancer. Sequenced by immunoSEQ multiplex PCR; TCRdb stores in-frame clones only, minus some. The repertoire holds about 14,000 clones, with approximately 70% as singletons. The sequenced sample was PBMCs, obtained before nivolumab (anti-PD-1) treatment. These receptors were collected from a person between 40 and 80 years old with oral cavity squamous cell carcinoma. CDR3s include the opening cysteine and the closing phenylalanine or tryptophan. D genes are given only for firm matches. Clone size is stated in some rows and not others, as once, few, many or a class when expanded.

cdr3_aa,cdr3_nt,j_call,clone_size,v_call,d_call
CASSFSGDEQYF,TGTGCCAGCAGCTTCAGCGGTGACGAGCAGTACTTC,TRBJ2-7,-,TRBV7-8,-
CASSQAGQFYGYTF,TGCGCCAGCAGCCAAGCGGGACAATTCTATGGCTACACCTTC,TRBJ1-2,-,TRBV4-1,-
CASSEWRGADSNQPQHF,TGTGCCAGCAGTGAATGGAGGGGAGCGGACAGCAATCAGCCCCAGCATTTT,TRBJ1-5,-,TRBV6-1,-
CASSWTNLLAKNIQYF,TGTGCCAGCAGTTGGACAAACTTACTAGCCAAAAACATTCAGTACTTC,TRBJ2-4,-,TRBV6-5,-
CASSLGTSVTDTQYF,TGCGCCAGCAGCTTAGGGACTAGTGTCACAGATACGCAGTATTTT,TRBJ2-3,-,TRBV5-1,TRBD2
CASSHRGANQPQHF,TGTGCCAGTAGCCATCGGGGAGCAAATCAGCCCCAGCATTTT,TRBJ1-5,-,TRBV19,-
CATKTATYEQYF,TGTGCCACCAAAACAGCGACCTACGAGCAGTACTTC,TRBJ2-7,-,TRBV6-5,-
CASSLDLAGTEAFF,TGTGCCAGCAGCTTAGACCTGGCAGGCACTGAAGCTTTCTTT,TRBJ1-1,-,TRBV7-9,-
CAINAGVNTEAFF,TGTGCCATCAATGCAGGGGTTAACACTGAAGCTTTCTTT,TRBJ1-1,-,TRBV10-3,-
CASSFGGWQETQYF,TGTGCCAGCAGCTTTGGGGGCTGGCAAGAGACCCAGTACTTC,TRBJ2-5,once,TRBV7-6,-
CASSEGRHSGNTIYF,TGTGCCAGCAGTGAAGGCCGCCACTCTGGAAACACCATATATTTT,TRBJ1-3,-,TRBV2,-
CASSPGQGSYTEAFF,TGCGCCAGCAGTCCGGGACAGGGCTCGTACACTGAAGCTTTCTTT,TRBJ1-1,few,TRBV10-1,TRBD1
CASSLQGGGRYEQYF,TGTGCCAGCAGCTTGCAAGGGGGTGGACGCTACGAGCAGTACTTC,TRBJ2-7,-,TRBV5-4,-
CASSQGGPGGYTF,TGTGCCAGCAGCCAAGGGGGCCCGGGTGGCTACACCTTC,TRBJ1-2,-,TRBV7-3,TRBD1
CASSQFNEQYF,TGTGCCAGCAGCCAATTCAACGAGCAGTACTTC,TRBJ2-7,-,TRBV14,-
CASSIGGANGYTF,TGTGCCAGTAGTATTGGAGGGGCGAATGGCTACACCTTC,TRBJ1-2,-,TRBV19,-
CASSLDTGELFF,TGCGCCAGCAGCTTGGACACCGGGGAGCTGTTTTTT,TRBJ2-2,-,TRBV5-1,-